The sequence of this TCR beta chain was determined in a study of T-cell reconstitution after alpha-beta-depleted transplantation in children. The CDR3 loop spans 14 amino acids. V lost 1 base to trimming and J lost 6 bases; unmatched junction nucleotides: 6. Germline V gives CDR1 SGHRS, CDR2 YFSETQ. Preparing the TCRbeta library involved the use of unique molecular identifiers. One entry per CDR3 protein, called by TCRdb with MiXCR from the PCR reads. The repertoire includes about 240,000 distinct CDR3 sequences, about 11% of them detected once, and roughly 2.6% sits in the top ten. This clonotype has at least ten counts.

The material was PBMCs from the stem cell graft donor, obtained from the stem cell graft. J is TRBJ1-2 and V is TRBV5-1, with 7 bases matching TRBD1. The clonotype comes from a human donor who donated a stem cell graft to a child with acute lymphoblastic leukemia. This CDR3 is CASSLTVRGNGYTF. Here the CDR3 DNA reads TGCGCCAGCAGCTTGACGGTCAGGGGGAATGGCTACACCTTC.